The sequence of this T cell receptor (beta chain) was determined in a study of beta chain features in type 1 diabetes. Study-wide results and caveats: Moderate yet significant TCRB CDR3 shortening was seen in Type 1 diabetes patients in all four CD4+ subsets.

This clone appeared a few times. The antigen is unknown. As every portion of the isolated RNA was reverse transcribed, the sequencing read expressed TCRB transcripts. TCRdb's copy holds only in-frame clones and misses some; the assay was immunoSEQ multiplex PCR. This sample has hundreds of thousands of clones; around an eighth occur once, and the top ten carry approximately 0.021%. The CDR3 consists of 14 residues. CDR1 and CDR2 from the germline V gene are MNHEY and SVGAGI. The V gene lost 5 bases and the J gene lost 3 bases, with 14 bases spanning the gap. V usage is TRBV6-5 and J usage is TRBJ2-7, with D perhaps matching TRBD1 (5 bases). The clonotype comes from a man between 18 and 35 years old with type 1 diabetes. Sequencing input: naive CD4+ T cells from blood. The CDR3: CASSRSREVYEQYF. Here the CDR3 DNA reads TGTGCCAGCAGTAGATCCAGGGAAGTCTACGAGCAGTACTTC.